Sequencing of this T cell receptor beta chain was carried out in a study of shared clonotypes between healthy human individuals. Whole-study findings and limits: Investigators collected only blood, and repertoires in tissues likely differ. Larger estimated richness was generally recorded for naive subsets relative to memory subsets. When compared with the clonotypes that were shared by all four sorted-subset donors, the non-shared clonotypes turned out to have lower generation probabilities. Several donors shared approximately 5% of their naive CD4 clonotypes.

The repertoire was sequenced with immunoSEQ multiplex PCR; TCRdb's copy has only in-frame clones and lacks some. This table holds millions of clones, around 94% found once. Of note for this clone: The antigen remains undetermined.

Trimming took off 4 bases at V and 6 bases at J, with 14 bases between the two ends. This CDR3 is built from 14 residues. CDR1 and CDR2 from the germline V gene are SGHNT and YYREEE (reference sequence). The TCR sequence derives from a man younger than 35 in good health. V usage is TRBV5-4 and J usage is TRBJ2-1; weak D call: TRBD1 (6 bases). Sequencing was performed on naive CD4+ T cells sorted from blood. The sample's subset: CD45RA+ positively selected. As DNA, the CDR3 is TGTGCCAGCAGCCACAACGACAGGCCCAATGAGCAGTTCTTC. This translates into CASSHNDRPNEQFF.